This TCR beta chain was sequenced in a study of T cell repertoires in cytomegalovirus infection. General study results and limits: Carriers of CMV and the relevant HLA type were discriminated by public TCR beta frequency.

This CDR3 is built from 17 residues. Trimming shortened V by 1 base and J by 0 bases, and 13 bases separated the two germline ends. Germline lookup yields CDR1 SGHVS and CDR2 FNYEAQ. In this sample, this clonotype turned up many times. Its antigen remains unidentified. TCRdb ran MiXCR on the reads and lists one entry per CDR3 protein. The sample includes 200,000 to 300,000 distinct CDR3 sequences, approximately 9.1% of them seen just once. This TCR was recovered from a human donor in good health (CMV status not recorded). Some clones in this sample may be carry-over from other donors' samples. The sample taken for sequencing was PBMCs. V usage is TRBV7-6 and J usage is TRBJ1-3; D gene ambiguous. CDR3 DNA sequence: TGTGCCAGCAGCTTAGAAGAGGCGCGGCACTCTGGAAACACCATATATTTT. Amino acids: CASSLEEARHSGNTIYF.